These 13 T cell receptor beta chains were all obtained from the same sample, sequenced in a study of shared clonotypes between healthy human individuals. It was CD45RO-negative cells, positively selected for CCR7, that made up naive CD8 cells, with terminally differentiated effector memory CD45RA+ cells excluded. Only in-frame clones appear in the TCRdb table, and some are missing; sequencing was by immunoSEQ multiplex PCR. Here the sample spans about 600,000 clones, nearly 97% being singletons. What was sequenced was naive CD8+ T cells sorted from blood. The receptor set was obtained from a young woman in good health.

This clone came up once. This rearrangement joins TRBV7-2 to TRBJ1-5; D uncertain. Trimming took 0 bases from V and 0 from J, leaving 9 bases between them. The germline V gene has CDR1 SGHTA and CDR2 FQGNSA. This CDR3 comprises 16 residues. CDR3 sequence (DNA): TGTGCCAGCAGCTTAGCCGTTATAGGTAGCAATCAGCCCCAGCATTTT. Its translation: CASSLAVIGSNQPQHF.

This clone was seen a handful of times. The rearrangement links TRBV2 to TRBJ2-7, with TRBD1 identical over 8 bases. There are 12 residues in the CDR3. Unmatched junction bases numbered 6, after V lost 8 bases and J lost 6 bases. Germline V gene data show CDR1 as SNHLY and CDR2 as FYNNEI. The chain's CDR3 is CASGQGWIEQYF. The CDR3 DNA sequence: TGTGCCAGCGGACAGGGTTGGATCGAGCAGTACTTC.

V and J are TRBV11-2 and TRBJ2-7; possibly TRBD1 for D (5 bases). The CDR3 runs to 13 residues. V gave up 4 bases and J gave up 3 bases, with 10 bases separating them. The germline CDR1 and CDR2 sequences are SGHAT and FQNNGV. The CDR3 region is CASSWGRGYEQYF. CDR3 in DNA: TGTGCCAGCAGCTGGGGAAGGGGCTACGAGCAGTACTTC.

This chain joins TRBV5-1 and TRBJ2-7, with D tentatively TRBD2 (5 bases). Per germline, CDR1 SGHRS and CDR2 YFSETQ. V gave up 2 bases and J gave up 3 bases, with 9 bases separating them. The CDR3 length is 13 residues. DNA of the CDR3: TGCGCCAGCAGCTTAGCGGTAAACTACGAGCAGTACTTC. Translated, it gives CASSLAVNYEQYF.

The rearrangement joins TRBV6-1 to TRBJ2-7; the match to TRBD2 covers 9 bases. The germline V gene has CDR1 MNHNS and CDR2 SASEGT. V gave up 1 base and J gave up 3 bases; unmatched junction bases: 7. CDR3 size: 16 residues. The chain's CDR3 is CASSEEGLAGNYEQYF. CDR3 DNA sequence: TGTGCCAGCAGTGAAGAGGGGCTAGCGGGGAACTACGAGCAGTACTTC.

The CDR3 sequence: CASSYIGTGTYEQYF. The CDR3 DNA reads as TGTGCCAGCAGCTATATCGGGACAGGGACCTACGAGCAGTACTTC. The rearrangement joins TRBV11-2 to TRBJ2-7, with 9 bases matching TRBD1. The ends lost 4 bases at V and 2 bases at J; junction bases unmatched: 6. In germline, CDR1 is SGHAT, CDR2 FQNNGV. CDR3 size: 15 residues. The full variable domain, completed using reference TRBV11-2 and TRBJ2-7, is EAGVAQSPRYKIIEKRQSVAFWCNPISGHATLYWYQQILGQGPKLLIQFQNNGVVDDSQLPKDRFSAERLKGVDSTLKIQPAKLEDSAVYLCASSYIGTGTYEQYFGPGTRLTVT.

The J gene is TRBJ2-7, the V gene TRBV7-6; D is ambiguous. The ends were cut back, 1 base at V and 4 bases at J, with 14 bases in the middle. CDR3 length: 15 amino acids. From germline, CDR1 is SGHVS and CDR2 FNYEAQ. The CDR3 DNA reads as TGTGCCAGCAGCTTAGAGGACGGGTGGAGTTACGAGCAGTACTTC. Translation: CASSLEDGWSYEQYF.

This clone was seen just once. The rearrangement uses TRBV7-8 and TRBJ2-1, with 10 nucleotides matching TRBD2. V lost 5 bases, J lost 3 bases, and 16 bases stayed unmatched. This CDR3 contains 19 residues. Germline lookup yields CDR1 SGHVS and CDR2 FQNEAQ. CDR3 nucleotide sequence: TGTGCCAGCAGCCAGCACGGACCTGTAGCGGGAGGCCGCTACAATGAGCAGTTCTTC. Its protein is CASSQHGPVAGGRYNEQFF.

The chain employs TRBV2 and TRBJ2-7, with D uncertain. The CDR3 totals 14 residues. Germline V gene data show CDR1 as SNHLY and CDR2 as FYNNEI. V lost 6 bases and J 3 bases, leaving 15 bases between the germline ends. The CDR3 region is CASRSSPTHYEQYF. For the CDR3, the DNA is TGTGCCAGCAGGTCTTCTCCAACCCACTACGAGCAGTACTTC.

V gene TRBV28 combines with J gene TRBJ2-7; TRBD2 agrees at 12 bases. CDR1 and CDR2 (germline): MDHEN, SYDVKM. This CDR3 contains 14 residues. V shed 7 bases and J 5 bases; nucleotides not matched to a gene: 6. CDR3 region: CASTLAGGPDEQYF. The CDR3 coding sequence is TGTGCCAGCACCCTAGCGGGAGGGCCTGACGAGCAGTACTTC. Full variable domain (outside the CDR3, taken from reference TRBV28 and TRBJ2-7): DVKVTQSSRYLVKRTGEKVFLECVQDMDHENMFWYRQDPGLGLRLIYFSYDVKMKEKGDIPEGYSVSREKKERFSLILESASTNQTSMYLCASTLAGGPDEQYFGPGTRLTVT.

The chain links TRBV11-2 to TRBJ2-3; a possible D gene is TRBD2 (7 bases). Germline lookup yields CDR1 SGHAT and CDR2 FQNNGV. CDR3 size: 18 residues. The V end lost 3 bases, the J end lost 3 bases, and 22 bases lay between the germline ends. The CDR3, as DNA: TGTGCCAGCAGCTTTCTAGCGGTCAGTGGCCAGGGGACAGATACGCAGTATTTT. This gives the protein CASSFLAVSGQGTDTQYF.

This clone was detected once. The V and J genes are TRBV25-1 and TRBJ2-7, with D perhaps matching TRBD1 (6 bases). CDR1 MGHDK and CDR2 SYGVNS come from the germline V gene. Trimming removed 5 bases at V and 3 bases at J, with 14 bases between. The CDR3 consists of 14 residues. The CDR3 DNA reads as TGTGCCAGCAGTATGCTGGGGGCAGGCTACGAGCAGTACTTC. Protein product: CASSMLGAGYEQYF.

This chain joins TRBV13 and TRBJ2-1, with 7 positions matching TRBD2. CDR1 is PRHDT, CDR2 FYEKMQ, per germline (reference sequence). This CDR3 has 15 amino acids. V was clipped by 5 bases and J by 5 bases; unmatched bases: 9. CDR3 sequence reads: CASSPGGIGDNEQFF. In nucleotides, the CDR3 is TGTGCCAGCAGCCCCGGGGGGATCGGCGACAATGAGCAGTTCTTC.